This TCR beta chain came from a study of shared clonotypes between healthy human individuals. Method: immunoSEQ multiplex PCR; TCRdb's copy keeps in-frame clones and lacks some. The repertoire holds about 1 million clones, with about 76% as singletons. The CDR3 length is 13 residues. Germline V lookup: CDR1 MGHRA, CDR2 YSYEKL. Losses at the gene ends were 6 bases for V and 6 bases for J; bases not matched to a gene: 1. Healthy HIV-negative adults without recent acute infections or vaccinations served as donors. The sequencing sample was made of memory CD4+ T cells sorted from blood. Subset given: CD45RA-negative fraction. The sequence came from a man younger than 30 in good health. The chain carries TRBV4-1 and TRBJ2-1, with 11 bases identical to TRBD1. This chain's CDR3 is CASRGTGGNEQFF. The CDR3 bases are TGCGCCAGCAGAGGGACAGGGGGCAATGAGCAGTTCTTC.